These T cell receptor beta chains were read from a single sample in a study of shared clonotypes between healthy human individuals. The method was immunoSEQ multiplex PCR; TCRdb's version includes in-frame clones alone and lacks a portion of them. The repertoire holds under 2.5 million clones, less than 95% seen once, with 0.37% in the top ten. The sequenced sample consisted of naive CD4+ T cells from PBMCs. Every receptor here comes from a man aged 18-30 years in good health. Some clones in this sample may be carry-over from other donors' samples. The CDR3 runs from the conserved cysteine through the conserved F or W. Fields, in order: J gene, V gene, D gene, clone size, CDR3 DNA, CDR3 protein. D genes are given only for firm matches. Clone size is given for some rows only: seen once, a few or many times, or a class if the clone is expanded.

TRBJ1-5 TRBV7-8 NA once TGTGCCAGCAGCTTATGGAGCAATCAGCCCCAGCATTTT CASSLWSNQPQHF
TRBJ1-3 TRBV4-1 NA NA TGCGCCAGCAGCCATCCAGTACAGGACGCTGGAAACACCATATATTTT CASSHPVQDAGNTIYF
TRBJ2-7 TRBV29-1 TRBD1 NA TGCAGCGTTTGGGCAGGGGGCTCCTACGAGCAGTACTTC CSVWAGGSYEQYF
TRBJ1-2 TRBV5-5 NA NA TGTGCCAGCAGCTTGGACAGTTGGGACTATGGCTACACCTTC CASSLDSWDYGYTF
TRBJ1-1 TRBV7-3 NA NA TGTGCCAGCAGCCGCCTCGAGGGCGAAGCTTTCTTT CASSRLEGEAFF
TRBJ2-7 TRBV28 NA NA TGTGCCAGCAGTTTACCGCTGCTACTGACAGGTCAAAGCTACGAGCAGTACTTC CASSLPLLLTGQSYEQYF
TRBJ2-2 TRBV6-4 NA NA TGTGCCAGCAGTGGGAGCTTCAGCACCGGGGAGCTGTTTTTT CASSGSFSTGELFF
TRBJ1-6 TRBV6-5 TRBD1 NA TGTGCCAGCAGTTACTCCACAGGGGGCTTAGGTTCACCCCTCCACTTT CASSYSTGGLGSPLHF
TRBJ2-2 TRBV18 NA NA TGTGCCAGCTCACCGGAAAACGGCGTCGTGAACACCGGGGAGCTGTTTTTT CASSPENGVVNTGELFF
TRBJ2-2 TRBV10-1 TRBD2 once TGCGCCAGCAGTGGTAGCGGGAGTCCGAACACCGGGGAGCTGTTTTTT CASSGSGSPNTGELFF
TRBJ1-2 TRBV11-3 NA NA TGTGCCAGCAGCTCAGGGTCCGGCGAAAGCGGCTACACCTTC CASSSGSGESGYTF
TRBJ2-5 TRBV2 TRBD2 NA TGTGCCAGCAGCCGGACTAGCGGGAGGGCCAGAGAGACCCAGTACTTC CASSRTSGRARETQYF
TRBJ1-5 TRBV4-1 TRBD1 NA TGCGCCAGCAGCCAACCCCCTGGACAGGGGGCCTTTCAGCCCCAGCATTTT CASSQPPGQGAFQPQHF
TRBJ2-7 TRBV5-1 NA NA TGCGCCAGCAGCTTGGGACAGCAAACTTACGAGCAGTACTTC CASSLGQQTYEQYF
TRBJ1-2 TRBV25-1 NA once TGTGCCAGCAGTGCCCATGGGGGCAGCTACTATGGCTACACCTTC CASSAHGGSYYGYTF
TRBJ2-1 TRBV29-1 TRBD2 NA TGCAGCGTAGGAGGGCGGGAGGGCCTCAATGAGCAGTTCTTC CSVGGREGLNEQFF
TRBJ1-5 TRBV27 TRBD1 NA TGTGCCAGTGGACCGACAGGGCGGCAGCCCCAGCATTTT CASGPTGRQPQHF
TRBJ2-1 TRBV27 TRBD2 NA TGTGCCAGCAGTTGGACTAGCGCGAACTACAATGAGCAGTTCTTC CASSWTSANYNEQFF
TRBJ2-1 TRBV7-9 NA NA TGTGCCAGCAGCCCGCCGGAAGGCTACAGGTCCTACAATGAGCAGTTCTTC CASSPPEGYRSYNEQFF
TRBJ2-4 TRBV6-6 NA NA TGTGCCAGCACGGACGGCAAAAACATTCAGTACTTC CASTDGKNIQYF
TRBJ2-7 TRBV7-6 TRBD2 NA TGTGCCAGCAGCTTAGAAATAGCGGGAGCGTCCTACGAGCAGTACTTC CASSLEIAGASYEQYF
TRBJ2-5 TRBV7-9 TRBD1 NA TGTGCCAGCAGCGAACAGGGGTCCCAAGAGACCCAGTACTTC CASSEQGSQETQYF
TRBJ2-1 TRBV30 TRBD2 NA TGTGCCTGGACCAGGGGGACTAGCGGATACAATGAGCAGTTCTTC CAWTRGTSGYNEQFF
TRBJ1-3 TRBV18 NA NA TGTGCCAGCTCACCATGGCCTAGCAGCTCGCGGACCATATATTTT CASSPWPSSSRTIYF
TRBJ2-4 TRBV6-5 TRBD1 NA TGTGCCAGCAGTAGTCCAGGGACAGGACAAAACATTCAGTACTTC CASSSPGTGQNIQYF
TRBJ1-5 TRBV19 NA NA TGTGCCAGTAGTATAGATTCCGATCAGCCCCAGCATTTT CASSIDSDQPQHF
TRBJ1-2 TRBV7-6 NA NA TGTGCCAGCAGCTTTTCCCAGGGCTATGGCTACACCTTC CASSFSQGYGYTF
TRBJ1-3 TRBV7-8 TRBD1 NA TGTGCCAGCAGCTCAGGCCGACAGGGAAGAAACACCATATATTTT CASSSGRQGRNTIYF
TRBJ1-2 TRBV6-6 NA few TGTGCCAGCAGGGCGGAGGCTAACTATGGCTACACCTTC CASRAEANYGYTF
TRBJ2-4 TRBV9 TRBD1 NA TGTGCCAGCAGCGTACCTTATACTACAGGGGGGCCCAAAAACATTCAGTACTTC CASSVPYTTGGPKNIQYF
TRBJ2-5 TRBV5-6 TRBD2 NA TGTGCCAGCAGCTCCAGGACTAGCGGGCAAGAGACCCAGTACTTC CASSSRTSGQETQYF
TRBJ1-1 TRBV5-1 NA NA TGCGCCAGCAGTAGAAATCCCGGCGGCACTGAAGCTTTCTTT CASSRNPGGTEAFF